The 6 T cell receptor beta chains below were found in one sample sequenced in a study of blood T cell repertoires in COVID-19. Only in-frame clones appear in the TCRdb table, and some are missing; sequencing was by immunoSEQ multiplex PCR. Of around 130,000 clones listed, around three quarters are singletons. Sequencing used peripheral blood. The origin of the receptors is a man aged 55 to 70 with active or convalescent COVID-19.

This clone showed up just once. J is TRBJ2-3 and V is TRBV29-1, with a weak D call TRBD2 (5 bases). V was pared by 2 bases and J by 6 bases, with 18 bases between. The length of the CDR3 is 15 residues. Germline V lookup: CDR1 SQVTM, CDR2 ANQGSEA. In nucleotides, the CDR3 is TGCAGCGTTGAAATCCTAGCACCACCAGTGGATACGCAGTATTTT. Residues: CSVEILAPPVDTQYF.

The chain uses TRBV7-9 and TRBJ1-5, with D possibly matching TRBD1 (5 bases). Trimming shortened V by 4 bases and J by 2 bases, and 15 bases separated the two germline ends. The CDR3 is made up of 16 amino acids. CDR1 SEHNR and CDR2 FQNEAQ come from the germline V gene (reference sequence). This chain's CDR3 is CASSSGPIRGNQPQHF. Written as DNA, the CDR3 is TGTGCCAGCAGCTCGGGTCCTATCAGGGGCAATCAGCCCCAGCATTTT.

This chain joins TRBV7-5 and TRBJ1-1; no DNA check was done on the table's D call, TRBD1. TRBV7-5 is termed a pseudogene. CDR3 length: 16 amino acids. The CDR3 nucleotides are TGTGTCAGAAGCCACGACTGGGACAGGGGCAACACTGAAGCTTTCTTT. Its protein is CVRSHDWDRGNTEAFF.

For the CDR3, the DNA is TGTGCCACCAGTGATCCAAACAGGGGGCCCTACGAGCAGTACTTC. Protein: CATSDPNRGPYEQYF. The rearrangement joins TRBV24-1 to TRBJ2-7; 9 bases are shared with TRBD1. The CDR3 sequence is 15 residues long. Germline V gene data show CDR1 as KGHDR and CDR2 as SFDVKD. V shed 3 bases and J 2 bases; nucleotides not matched to a gene: 4.

This clone was picked up a small number of times. The genes are TRBV5-6 and TRBJ2-7; 9 bases align to TRBD2. In germline, CDR1 is SGHDT, CDR2 YYEEEE. V lost 5 bases to trimming and J lost 9 bases; unmatched junction nucleotides: 12. The CDR3 consists of 14 residues. CDR3 region: CASRSSGDELGQYF. DNA of the CDR3: TGTGCCAGCAGATCTAGCGGGGATGAATTGGGGCAGTACTTC.

This chain links TRBV19 with TRBJ1-5; the D is unclear. Trimming took off 3 bases at V and 7 bases at J, with 13 bases between the two ends. Germline CDR1 LNHDA, CDR2 SQIVND (reference sequence). The CDR3 totals 14 residues. The CDR3 nucleotides are TGTGCCAGTAGTATGGGCAGACACGGACAGCCCCAGCATTTT. Its protein product is CASSMGRHGQPQHF.